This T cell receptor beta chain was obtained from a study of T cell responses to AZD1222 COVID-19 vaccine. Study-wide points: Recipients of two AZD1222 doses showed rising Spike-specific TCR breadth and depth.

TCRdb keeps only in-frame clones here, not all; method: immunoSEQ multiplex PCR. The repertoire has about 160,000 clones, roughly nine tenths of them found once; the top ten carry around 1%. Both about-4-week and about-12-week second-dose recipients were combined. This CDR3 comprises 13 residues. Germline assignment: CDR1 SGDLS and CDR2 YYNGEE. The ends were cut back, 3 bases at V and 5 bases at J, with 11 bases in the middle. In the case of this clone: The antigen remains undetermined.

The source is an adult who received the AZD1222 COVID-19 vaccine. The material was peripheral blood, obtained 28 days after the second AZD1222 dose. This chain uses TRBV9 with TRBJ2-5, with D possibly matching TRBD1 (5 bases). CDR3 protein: CASSEDMRETQYF. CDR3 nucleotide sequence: TGTGCCAGCAGCGAGGACATGAGGGAGACCCAGTACTTC. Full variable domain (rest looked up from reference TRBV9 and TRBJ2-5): DSGVTQTPKHLITATGQRVTLRCSPRSGDLSVYWYQQSLDQGLQFLIQYYNGEERAKGNILERFSAQQFPDLHSELNLSSLELGDSALYFCASSEDMRETQYFGPGTRLLVL.